This is a list of T cell receptor beta chains from one sample in a study of blood T cell repertoires in COVID-19. Sequencing used immunoSEQ multiplex PCR; TCRdb keeps in-frame clones, though not all of them. This sample yields 100,000 or so clones, of which approximately 80% are seen a single time; around 4.3% belongs to the top ten. The sequenced sample consisted of peripheral blood. These receptors were obtained from a human donor in a cohort sampled during active COVID-19. Each CDR3 is given with its conserved first and last residue. D genes are given only for firm matches. Clone size appears in some rows only: once, few, many, or a class for an expanded clone.

V gene: TRBV7-8; D gene: TRBD2; clone size: -; J gene: TRBJ2-7; CDR3 DNA: TGTGCCAGCAGCTTGGTTAGCGGGGTTTACGAGCAGTACTTC; CDR3 protein: CASSLVSGVYEQYF
V gene: TRBV28; D gene: -; clone size: -; J gene: TRBJ2-5; CDR3 DNA: TGTGCCAGCAGTCCCCCAGGGAAGACCCAGTACTTC; CDR3 protein: CASSPPGKTQYF
V gene: TRBV7-2; D gene: -; clone size: -; J gene: TRBJ2-4; CDR3 DNA: TGTGCCAGCAGCCTTCCGAGAGGGAGGACCCTTATAGCCAAAAACATTCAGTACTTC; CDR3 protein: CASSLPRGRTLIAKNIQYF
V gene: TRBV6-6; D gene: TRBD2; clone size: -; J gene: TRBJ2-3; CDR3 DNA: TGTGCCAGCAGTCATAGCGGGGGGCGTAGCACAGATACGCAGTATTTT; CDR3 protein: CASSHSGGRSTDTQYF
V gene: TRBV7-3; D gene: -; clone size: few; J gene: TRBJ1-1; CDR3 DNA: TGTGCCAGCAGCTTACAGGGGAACACTGAAGCTTTCTTT; CDR3 protein: CASSLQGNTEAFF
V gene: TRBV5-6; D gene: TRBD2; clone size: -; J gene: TRBJ2-1; CDR3 DNA: TGTGCCAGCAGCACCGGGACTAGCGGGGAGTACTACAATGAGCAGTTCTTC; CDR3 protein: CASSTGTSGEYYNEQFF
V gene: TRBV5-1; D gene: -; clone size: once; J gene: TRBJ1-1; CDR3 DNA: TGCGCCAGCAGCCCTACAGCTATAAGGACTGAAGCTTTCTTT; CDR3 protein: CASSPTAIRTEAFF
V gene: TRBV14; D gene: TRBD1; clone size: -; J gene: TRBJ1-6; CDR3 DNA: TGTGCCAGCAGCCGAAAGACAGGGTATGATTCACCCCTCCACTTT; CDR3 protein: CASSRKTGYDSPLHF
V gene: TRBV6-5; D gene: -; clone size: -; J gene: TRBJ1-2; CDR3 DNA: TGTGCCAGCAGACTCCCCCTACAGGGCCCCTATGGCTACACCTTC; CDR3 protein: CASRLPLQGPYGYTF
V gene: TRBV12-5; D gene: -; clone size: few; J gene: TRBJ1-2; CDR3 DNA: TGTGCTAGTGGTCGCGACCGTACGGGCTATGGCTACACCTTC; CDR3 protein: CASGRDRTGYGYTF
V gene: TRBV6-2/TRBV6-3; D gene: TRBD2; clone size: -; J gene: TRBJ2-1; CDR3 DNA: TGTGCCAGCAGTGGACTAGCGGGGGGCTACAATGAGCAGTTCTTC; CDR3 protein: CASSGLAGGYNEQFF
V gene: TRBV19; D gene: -; clone size: -; J gene: TRBJ1-2; CDR3 DNA: TGTGCCAGTACTTCAGGGTCGCGGGGCTACACCTTC; CDR3 protein: CASTSGSRGYTF
V gene: TRBV19; D gene: TRBD1; clone size: few; J gene: TRBJ2-7; CDR3 DNA: TGTGCCAGTGGTACCACAGGGGCCTACGAGCAGTACTTC; CDR3 protein: CASGTTGAYEQYF
V gene: TRBV7-9; D gene: -; clone size: -; J gene: TRBJ2-3; CDR3 DNA: TGTGCCAGCAGATCCAAATCCCTAGGTATCACAGATACGCAGTATTTT; CDR3 protein: CASRSKSLGITDTQYF
V gene: TRBV19; D gene: TRBD1; clone size: -; J gene: TRBJ1-6; CDR3 DNA: TGTGCCAGTAGTAAGAGACAGGGTAGCCTTGGGTCACCCCTCCACTTT; CDR3 protein: CASSKRQGSLGSPLHF
V gene: TRBV7-2; D gene: -; clone size: -; J gene: TRBJ2-3; CDR3 DNA: TGTGCCAGCAGCCCCACATACGCAGATACGCAGTATTTT; CDR3 protein: CASSPTYADTQYF